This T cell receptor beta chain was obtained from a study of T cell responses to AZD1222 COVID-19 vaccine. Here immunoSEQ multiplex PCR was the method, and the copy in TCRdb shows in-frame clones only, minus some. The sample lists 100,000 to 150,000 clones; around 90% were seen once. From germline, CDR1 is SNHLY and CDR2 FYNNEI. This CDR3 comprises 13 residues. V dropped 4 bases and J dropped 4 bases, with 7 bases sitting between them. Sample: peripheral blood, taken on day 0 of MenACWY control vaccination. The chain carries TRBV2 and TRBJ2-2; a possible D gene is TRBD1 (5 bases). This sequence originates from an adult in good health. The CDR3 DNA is TGTGCCAGCAGTGCAGGGTTCACCGGGGAGCTGTTTTTT. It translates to CASSAGFTGELFF.